These T cell receptor beta chains were read from a single sample in a study of blood T cell repertoires in COVID-19. The assay was immunoSEQ multiplex PCR, and TCRdb's table has in-frame clones only and misses some. The sample yields more than 65,000 clones, approximately 80% seen once. Sequences were obtained from peripheral blood. These receptors came from a woman in her fifties or sixties with acute or convalescent COVID-19. The CDR3 runs from the conserved cysteine through the conserved F or W. A D gene is named only where the DNA matches it firmly. Expanded clones get a size class; other rows say once, few or many, or leave the size out.

.	TRBV4-3	.	TRBJ1-1	14	CASSQDVRSFGAFF	TGCGCCAGCAGCCAAGACGTCAGGTCGTTTGGAGCTTTCTTT
.	TRBV6-4	.	TRBJ2-3	16	CASSDWGGVGTDTQYF	TGTGCCAGCAGTGACTGGGGCGGCGTCGGCACAGATACGCAGTATTTT
.	TRBV28	.	TRBJ1-5	14	CASYSNGNNQPQHF	TGTGCCAGCTACTCGAACGGGAACAATCAGCCCCAGCATTTT
once	TRBV5-4	.	TRBJ2-5	17	CASSLGGGAGVVETQYF	TGTGCCAGCAGCTTGGGGGGCGGGGCCGGGGTCGTGGAGACCCAGTACTTC
few	TRBV4-1	TRBD1	TRBJ1-1	14	CASGAGQGYTEAFF	TGCGCCAGCGGCGCGGGACAGGGTTACACTGAAGCTTTCTTT
.	TRBV6-6	.	TRBJ1-2	11	CASSPQDHYTF	TGTGCCAGCAGCCCACAGGATCACTACACCTTC
.	TRBV4-1	.	TRBJ1-1	14	CASSPRGVNTEAFF	TGCGCCAGCAGCCCCAGAGGTGTGAACACTGAAGCTTTCTTT
.	TRBV3-1/TRBV3-2	TRBD2	TRBJ2-7	16	CASSQEIGQRDYEQYF	TGTGCCAGCAGCCAAGAAATCGGTCAGCGGGACTACGAGCAGTACTTC
few	TRBV6-2/TRBV6-3	.	TRBJ2-2	14	CASSLPRGPGELFF	TGTGCCAGCAGTTTACCGCGGGGTCCCGGGGAGCTGTTTTTT
.	TRBV15	TRBD1	TRBJ2-3	15	CATSLGQGSTDTQYF	TGTGCCACCAGCCTTGGACAGGGGTCCACAGATACGCAGTATTTT
.	TRBV5-6	.	TRBJ1-2	14	CASSSGTLNYGYTF	TGTGCCAGCAGCTCGGGGACACTTAACTATGGCTACACCTTC
.	TRBV19	.	TRBJ2-2	15	CASSAPGTLTGELFF	TGTGCCAGTAGTGCCCCAGGGACTCTCACCGGGGAGCTGTTTTTT
.	TRBV27	TRBD1	TRBJ1-6	16	CASSLKPRDSYSPLHF	TGTGCCAGCAGTCTCAAACCCCGGGACAGCTATTCACCCCTCCACTTT
once	TRBV18	.	TRBJ2-5	13	CASSQGQQETQYF	TGTGCCAGCTCCCAAGGACAGCAAGAGACCCAGTACTTC
.	TRBV5-4	.	TRBJ2-3	15	CASSTGQSGADTQYF	TGTGCCAGCAGCACCGGACAGAGTGGGGCCGATACGCAGTATTTT
.	TRBV29-1	.	TRBJ2-7	11	CSVEQVGEQYF	TGCAGCGTTGAACAGGTCGGCGAGCAGTACTTC
.	TRBV21-1	.	TRBJ1-3	15	CASLGFPSSGNTIYF	TGTGCCAGCCTAGGATTTCCAAGCTCTGGAAACACCATATATTTT
.	TRBV3-1/TRBV3-2	.	TRBJ2-2	14	CASSHLALGGELFF	TGTGCCAGCAGCCACCTAGCGTTAGGCGGGGAGCTGTTTTTT
.	TRBV7-6	.	TRBJ1-6	15	CASSLGGGPNSPLHF	TGTGCCAGCAGCTTAGGGGGGGGGCCTAATTCACCCCTCCACTTT
.	TRBV6-2/TRBV6-3	TRBD1	TRBJ1-2	14	CASSSPRQGWGYTF	TGTGCCAGCAGTTCCCCCCGACAGGGTTGGGGCTACACCTTC
.	TRBV19	.	TRBJ2-3	15	CASSSVVGATDTQYF	TGTGCCAGTAGTAGTGTAGTGGGAGCTACAGATACGCAGTATTTT
.	TRBV10-3	TRBD2	TRBJ2-7	17	CAISEPLGLAVSYEQYF	TGTGCCATCAGCGAACCCCTGGGACTAGCGGTTTCCTACGAGCAGTACTTC
once	TRBV2	.	TRBJ2-7	14	CASSEQGFNYEQYF	TGTGCCAGCAGTGAACAGGGGTTCAACTACGAGCAGTACTTC
.	TRBV6-5	TRBD1	TRBJ1-6	15	CASSFGGQGSSPLHF	TGTGCCAGCAGTTTCGGCGGACAGGGCAGTTCACCCCTCCACTTT
once	TRBV20-1	.	TRBJ2-7	13	CSASSDDSNEQYF	TGCAGTGCTAGTTCCGACGACAGCAACGAGCAGTACTTC
.	TRBV19	TRBD2	TRBJ2-3	14	CASYSGRATDTQYF	TGTGCCAGTTATAGCGGGAGGGCCACAGATACGCAGTATTTT
.	TRBV19	.	TRBJ1-1	15	CASSTTTRQLSEAFF	TGTGCCAGTAGTACGACCACGCGACAGTTGTCTGAAGCTTTCTTT
.	TRBV27	TRBD2	TRBJ2-1	15	CASSLRLAGPNEQFF	TGTGCCAGCAGTTTAAGACTAGCGGGACCCAATGAGCAGTTCTTC
.	TRBV7-9	.	TRBJ1-6	14	CASSLPGVNSPLHF	TGTGCCAGCAGCTTACCGGGTGTTAATTCACCCCTCCACTTT
.	TRBV3-1/TRBV3-2	.	TRBJ1-2	14	CASSQDNRPYGYTF	TGTGCCAGCAGCCAAGATAACAGGCCTTATGGCTACACCTTC
.	TRBV28	.	TRBJ1-3	16	CASSARGGAAGNTIYF	TGTGCCAGCAGCGCCCGAGGGGGGGCAGCAGGAAACACCATATATTTT
.	TRBV6-5	.	TRBJ2-3	16	CASSYGFGGGTDTQYF	TGTGCCAGCAGTTACGGGTTCGGCGGGGGCACAGATACGCAGTATTTT
.	TRBV3-1/TRBV3-2	TRBD2	TRBJ2-3	17	CASSARLAGASTDTQYF	TGTGCCAGCAGCGCCCGACTAGCGGGAGCTAGCACAGATACGCAGTATTTT
.	TRBV5-1	TRBD1	TRBJ1-2	13	CASSPRGGDGYTF	TGCGCCAGCAGCCCAAGAGGGGGCGATGGCTACACCTTC
.	TRBV5-6	.	TRBJ1-6	17	CASSFLGPSSYNSPLHF	TGTGCCAGCAGCTTTCTTGGTCCGAGCTCCTATAATTCACCCCTCCACTTT
.	TRBV7-2	.	TRBJ1-2	14	CASSSARANYGYTF	TGTGCCAGCAGCTCTGCCAGGGCTAACTATGGCTACACCTTC
.	TRBV7-9	TRBD2	TRBJ2-1	19	CASSQSAGRLREENNEQFF	TGTGCCAGCAGCCAATCCGCGGGTCGCCTGCGGGAGGAAAACAATGAGCAGTTCTTC
.	TRBV2	.	TRBJ2-2	14	CASRHDGGTGELFF	TGTGCCAGCCGGCACGATGGAGGCACCGGGGAGCTGTTTTTT
.	TRBV27	TRBD2	TRBJ2-3	16	CASSEYSGTSTDTQYF	TGTGCCAGCAGTGAGTATAGCGGGACTAGCACAGATACGCAGTATTTT
.	TRBV11-3	.	TRBJ1-5	17	CASRLGGGRGGNQPQHF	TGTGCCAGCAGGTTAGGGGGTGGCAGGGGTGGCAATCAGCCCCAGCATTTT
.	TRBV25-1	.	TRBJ1-1	13	CASSEYGSTEAFF	TGTGCCAGCAGTGAATACGGGAGCACTGAAGCTTTCTTT
.	TRBV30	.	TRBJ2-2	13	CAWNLAEGGELFF	TGTGCCTGGAACTTAGCCGAGGGCGGGGAGCTGTTTTTT
.	TRBV7-2	TRBD1	TRBJ1-4	14	CASSPGQGWEKLFF	TGTGCCAGCAGTCCCGGACAGGGTTGGGAAAAACTGTTTTTT
.	TRBV11-1	TRBD2	TRBJ2-7	15	CASSWRASGTYEQYF	TGTGCCAGCAGCTGGCGGGCTAGCGGAACCTACGAGCAGTACTTC
.	TRBV10-3	TRBD1	TRBJ1-5	15	CAISEGQDRNQPQHF	TGTGCCATCAGTGAGGGACAGGACCGCAATCAGCCCCAGCATTTT
.	TRBV20-1	.	TRBJ2-3	10	CSAVRDTQYF	TGCAGTGCTGTGCGGGATACGCAGTATTTT
.	TRBV4-1	.	TRBJ1-1	14	CASSQGRGPSEAFF	TGCGCCAGCAGCCAAGGACGCGGCCCGAGTGAAGCTTTCTTT
.	TRBV7-3	TRBD1	TRBJ2-1	15	CASSSSGTGRNEQFF	TGTGCCAGCAGCTCCTCCGGGACAGGGAGGAATGAGCAGTTCTTC
once	TRBV29-1	TRBD1	TRBJ2-5	14	CSVATWDRQETQYF	TGCAGCGTGGCCACCTGGGACAGGCAAGAGACCCAGTACTTC
once	TRBV7-9	TRBD1	TRBJ2-7	15	CASTRYRGRSYEQYF	TGTGCCAGCACCCGTTACAGGGGGCGCTCCTACGAGCAGTACTTC
.	TRBV7-2	.	TRBJ1-5	15	CASSPREGSNQPQHF	TGTGCCAGCAGCCCCCGGGAGGGTAGCAATCAGCCCCAGCATTTT
.	TRBV4-2	.	TRBJ2-5	13	CASSQELGETQYF	TGTGCCAGCAGCCAAGAATTGGGCGAGACCCAGTACTTC
.	TRBV3-1/TRBV3-2	TRBD2	TRBJ2-1	17	CASSYSKAGGSYNEQFF	TGTGCCAGCAGCTATTCCAAAGCGGGAGGATCTTACAATGAGCAGTTCTTC
.	TRBV6-4	TRBD1	TRBJ1-1	15	CASRRQGEMNTEAFF	TGTGCCAGCAGACGACAGGGAGAGATGAACACTGAAGCTTTCTTT